These 27 T cell receptor beta chains share one sample of origin, sequenced in a study of T cell responses to AZD1222 COVID-19 vaccine (TCRdb year 2021). The sample's time point label, in plain terms: baseline before first vaccination. Sample treatment or condition, as interpreted from the label and publication: meningococcal conjugate vaccine given as trial control. Libraries came from the immunoSEQ multiplex PCR assay. TCRdb holds this immuneACCESS table with in-frame rearrangements only. Some clones are missing; in checked studies, unresolved V genes explain under half, and the rest has no known cause. This sample has 130,000 or so clones in its table, and more than 85% of those were observed once. The ten biggest clones cover 11% of the sample. Sequencing was performed on peripheral blood, taken on day 0 of MenACWY control vaccination. Receptor source: an adult in good health.

J is TRBJ2-1 and V is TRBV3-1 (or the pseudogene TRBV3-2), with 10 bases fitting TRBD2. This CDR3 contains 20 residues. J gave up 0 bases and V 1 base, and 12 bases lay outside the gene matches. Germline V gene data show CDR1 as LGHDT and CDR2 as YNNKEL (reference sequence). CDR3 DNA sequence: TGTGCCAGCAGCCAAGGGACTAGCGGCCCAGTCTGGAGCTCCTACAATGAGCAGTTCTTC. It yields the protein CASSQGTSGPVWSSYNEQFF.

This clone is a singleton in its sample. The rearrangement joins TRBV6-5 to TRBJ1-6; a possible D gene is TRBD1 (6 bases). Trimming removed 7 bases at V and 7 bases at J, with 17 bases between. This CDR3 is built from 15 residues. Germline V gene data show CDR1 as MNHEY and CDR2 as SVGAGI. As DNA, the CDR3 is TGTGCCAGCATCCCAGGGGCCAGTTCGAATTCACCCCTCCACTTT. Protein sequence: CASIPGASSNSPLHF.

This clone appeared a single time. The CDR3 nucleotides are TGTGCCAGCACCGCACTAAATCAGCCCCAGCATTTT. Encoded protein: CASTALNQPQHF. The rearrangement joins TRBV12-3 or TRBV12-4 to TRBJ1-5; D is unresolved. Trimming pared 7 bases from V and 4 bases from J, leaving 8 bases between. The CDR3 runs to 12 residues.

The rearrangement joins TRBV5-1 to TRBJ2-1, with a tentative D call TRBD2 (7 bases). Germline CDR1 SGHRS, CDR2 YFSETQ. The CDR3 loop spans 16 amino acids. The V end lost 0 bases, the J end lost 10 bases, and 20 bases lay between the germline ends. CDR3 sequence reads: CASSLEAGQPPREQFF. CDR3 bases: TGCGCCAGCAGCTTGGAAGCGGGACAACCGCCGAGGGAGCAGTTCTTC.

The rearrangement uses TRBV5-4 and TRBJ2-1; D may be TRBD2 (6 bases). V lost 6 bases and J lost 0, with 13 bases in between. CDR1 SGHNT and CDR2 YYREEE come from the germline V gene (reference sequence). This CDR3 has 15 amino acids. The CDR3 here is CASTKPGSSYNEQFF. In DNA, the CDR3 is TGTGCCAGCACCAAACCCGGGAGCTCCTACAATGAGCAGTTCTTC.

CDR3 loop: CASSSPGTGRHEQYF. The CDR3 coding sequence is TGTGCCAGCAGCTCCCCCGGGACAGGGAGGCACGAGCAGTACTTC. The chain links TRBV7-9 to TRBJ2-7, with TRBD1 identical over 9 bases. The V and J ends lost 4 bases and 5 bases, in that order; junction bases with no gene match: 9. This CDR3 has 15 amino acids. The V gene's germline CDR1 is SEHNR and CDR2 FQNEAQ (reference sequence).

The rearrangement uses TRBV27 and TRBJ2-7; TRBD2 matches 7 bases. This CDR3 region has 13 residues. Germline V gene data show CDR1 as MNHEY and CDR2 as SMNVEV (reference sequence). The V and J ends lost 7 bases and 2 bases, in that order; junction bases with no gene match: 5. CDR3 sequence: CASKASGAYEQYF. The CDR3 nucleotides read TGTGCCAGCAAGGCTAGCGGCGCCTACGAGCAGTACTTC.

This chain connects TRBV30 to TRBJ1-4, with D possibly matching TRBD1 (5 bases). The CDR3 length is 16 residues. V was shortened by 0 bases and J by 1 base, with 12 bases between the two germline ends. Germline assignment: CDR1 GTSNPN and CDR2 SVGIG (reference sequence). CDR3 amino acids: CAWSVTGRGTNEKLFF. CDR3 nucleotides: TGTGCCTGGAGTGTTACAGGCCGGGGAACTAATGAAAAACTGTTTTTT.

J is TRBJ2-3 and V is TRBV19, with D perhaps matching TRBD1 or TRBD2 (5 bases each). V was shortened by 2 bases and J by 1 base, with 13 bases between the two germline ends. The germline gives CDR1 LNHDA, CDR2 SQIVND (reference sequence). The CDR3 has 16 amino acids. The CDR3 protein is CASSISSGLGTDTQYF. The CDR3 coding sequence is TGTGCCAGTAGTATATCTTCGGGGCTCGGCACAGATACGCAGTATTTT.

The V call is TRBV11-3, the J call TRBJ2-7; 8 bases align to TRBD1. V dropped 0 bases and J dropped 2; count of bases not matched to a gene: 15. Germline values: CDR1 SGHNT, CDR2 YENEEA. The CDR3 is 19 amino acids. As DNA, the CDR3 is TGTGCCAGCAGCTTAGATCCCTCCTTGAGGACAGGGATTCCCTACGAGCAGTACTTC. Its translation is CASSLDPSLRTGIPYEQYF.

This sequence joins TRBV30 and TRBJ1-6; D gene uncertain. Trimming left V 1 base short and J 5 bases short, with 9 bases between. This CDR3 is 14 amino acids long. Germline CDR1 and CDR2: GTSNPN and SVGIG (reference sequence). The CDR3 DNA reads TGTGCCTGGAGTGCATGGGTTAATAATTCACCCCTCCACTTT. Its translation is CAWSAWVNNSPLHF.

The genes are TRBV5-6 and TRBJ2-1, with D hard to call. Trimming took 2 bases from V and 9 from J, leaving 18 bases between them. Germline V gene sequence: CDR1 SGHDT, CDR2 YYEEEE. There are 15 residues in the CDR3. CDR3 coding DNA: TGTGCCAGCAGCTTTAGCCTCCCGGCCAAGGGTGAGCAGTTCTTC. Translation gives CASSFSLPAKGEQFF.

The sample holds one count of this clone. The chain uses TRBV10-2 and TRBJ2-3, with 9 bases that match TRBD2. With V trimmed by 8 bases and J by 2 bases, 8 bases remained unmatched. The germline V gene encodes CDR1 WSHSY and CDR2 SAAADI. The CDR3 covers 15 residues. The CDR3 bases are TGCGCCAGCTACAATAGCGGGAGAGTCACAGATACGCAGTATTTT. It translates to CASYNSGRVTDTQYF.

The chain joins TRBV11-2 to TRBJ1-1; D is unresolved. The germline V gene has CDR1 SGHAT and CDR2 FQNNGV. V was clipped by 1 base and J by 1 base, with 4 bases between them. This CDR3 has 13 residues. CDR3 in DNA: TGTGCCAGCAGCTTAGGAGCGAACACTGAAGCTTTCTTT. Translated: CASSLGANTEAFF. Combining the CDR3 with reference TRBV11-2 and TRBJ1-1 gives the whole variable domain EAGVAQSPRYKIIEKRQSVAFWCNPISGHATLYWYQQILGQGPKLLIQFQNNGVVDDSQLPKDRFSAERLKGVDSTLKIQPAKLEDSAVYLCASSLGANTEAFFGQGTRLTVV.

V usage is TRBV6-5 and J usage is TRBJ1-5, with D unclear. Trimming removed 6 bases from V and 0 bases from J, with 6 bases in between. The CDR3 consists of 13 residues. Germline V gene lookup returns CDR1 MNHEY and CDR2 SVGAGI. CDR3 loop: CASRWDSNQPQHF. CDR3 nucleotide sequence: TGTGCCAGCAGGTGGGATAGCAATCAGCCCCAGCATTTT.

The genes are TRBV21-1 and TRBJ2-3; TRBD1 was called by the table and not checked on the DNA. TRBV21-1 is a pseudogene segment. This CDR3 spans 15 amino acids. CDR3 nucleotides: TGTGCCAGCAGCCTGGACAGGGCGAGCACAGATACGCAGTATTTT. It codes for CASSLDRASTDTQYF.

The chain couples TRBV5-5 to TRBJ1-5; tentatively, D is TRBD1 (6 bases). There are 13 residues in the CDR3. The germline V gene has CDR1 SGHKS and CDR2 YYEKEE (reference sequence). V was shortened by 5 bases and J by 7 bases, with 13 bases between the two germline ends. CDR3 residues: CASSFYRDQPQHF. CDR3 bases: TGTGCCAGCAGTTTTTACAGGGACCAGCCCCAGCATTTT.

The chain links TRBV9 to TRBJ2-3; unclear D gene. Trimming took off 7 bases at V and 1 base at J, with 10 bases between the two ends. The CDR3 sequence is 13 residues long. The germline CDR1 and CDR2 sequences are SGDLS and YYNGEE. The CDR3 DNA is TGTGCCAGCGCTGCAAGGCGCACAGATACGCAGTATTTT. Encoded protein: CASAARRTDTQYF.

The V and J genes are TRBV19 and TRBJ2-1; 8 positions match TRBD2. The CDR3 has 16 residues. CDR1 LNHDA and CDR2 SQIVND come from the germline V gene (reference sequence). The junction had 6 bases not matched to a gene; V was cut back by 2 bases and J by 3 bases. The CDR3 protein is CASSIPGTRVYNEQFF. CDR3 in DNA: TGTGCCAGTAGTATACCCGGGACTAGAGTCTACAATGAGCAGTTCTTC. Combining the CDR3 with reference TRBV19 and TRBJ2-1 gives the whole variable domain DGGITQSPKYLFRKEGQNVTLSCEQNLNHDAMYWYRQDPGQGLRLIYYSQIVNDFQKGDIAEGYSVSREKKESFPLTVTSAQKNPTAFYLCASSIPGTRVYNEQFFGPGTRLTVL.

The rearrangement links TRBV6-2 or TRBV6-3 to TRBJ2-7; D perhaps matches TRBD1 (5 bases). The germline V gene has CDR1 MNHEY and CDR2 SVGEGT. V lost 6 bases to trimming and J lost 2 bases, with 14 bases between them. This CDR3 contains 14 residues. The CDR3 sequence is CASSLLDRTYEQYF. Here the CDR3 DNA reads TGTGCCAGCAGCCTCCTCGACAGAACCTACGAGCAGTACTTC.

This rearrangement joins TRBV11-3 to TRBJ1-1; the D gene is possibly TRBD1 (5 bases). The CDR3 is made up of 14 amino acids. The germline V gene has CDR1 SGHNT and CDR2 YENEEA. Trimming shortened V by 5 bases and J by 8 bases, and 18 bases separated the two germline ends. As DNA, the CDR3 is TGTGCCAGCAGCCCCCCTTTACCCGGGACCGAAGCTTTCTTT. It codes for CASSPPLPGTEAFF.

This clone was detected a few times. This chain joins TRBV27 and TRBJ2-7, with 11 bases fitting TRBD2. Germline CDR1 is MNHEY and CDR2 is SMNVEV (reference sequence). This CDR3 comprises 14 residues. Trimming at V came to 6 bases and at J to 7 bases, leaving 8 bases not matched to a gene. The CDR3 here is CASRNGLAGAEQYF. CDR3 bases: TGTGCCAGCAGGAACGGACTAGCGGGTGCTGAGCAGTACTTC.

The rearrangement uses TRBV5-6 and TRBJ1-6, with D possibly being TRBD1 (5 bases). The CDR3 contains 14 residues. The V end lost 3 bases, the J end lost 5 bases, and 9 bases lay between the germline ends. Germline CDR1 and CDR2: SGHDT and YYEEEE. Here the CDR3 DNA reads TGTGCCAGCAGCTCACTAGGGGATAATTCACCCCTCCACTTT. Protein product: CASSSLGDNSPLHF.

This clone was counted only a few times. The V and J genes are TRBV11-2 and TRBJ2-7, with 8 positions matching TRBD1. The V gene's germline CDR1 is SGHAT and CDR2 FQNNGV. Unmatched junction bases numbered 4, after V lost 0 bases and J lost 6 bases. The CDR3 contains 14 residues. CDR3 region: CASSLESGGGEQYF. CDR3 bases: TGTGCCAGCAGCTTAGAATCAGGGGGCGGCGAGCAGTACTTC.

In this sample, this clone turned up once. The chain links TRBV12-3 or TRBV12-4 to TRBJ1-5; D may be TRBD1 (5 bases). The CDR3 is made up of 13 amino acids. Trimming shortened V by 7 bases and J by 1 base, and 8 bases separated the two germline ends. DNA of the CDR3: TGTGCCAGCACCCGGGACAGCAATCAGCCCCAGCATTTT. This sequence encodes CASTRDSNQPQHF.

This chain joins TRBV27 and TRBJ1-6; 7 nucleotides agree with TRBD1. Per the germline V gene, CDR1 is MNHEY and CDR2 is SMNVEV (reference sequence). This CDR3 is 15 amino acids long. Trimming took 2 bases from V and 8 from J; bases not matched to a gene: 6. The CDR3 bases are TGTGCCAGCAGTTTAGGGGACAGTGGTTATTCACCCCTCCACTTT. This translates into CASSLGDSGYSPLHF.

The chain uses TRBV5-5 and TRBJ1-5; D is unclear. This CDR3 has 13 residues. From germline, CDR1 is SGHKS and CDR2 YYEKEE (reference sequence). V was clipped by 0 bases and J by 9 bases, with 10 bases between them. The CDR3 here is CASSLVAIGPQHF. In nucleotides, the CDR3 is TGTGCCAGCAGCTTGGTAGCCATCGGGCCCCAGCATTTT.